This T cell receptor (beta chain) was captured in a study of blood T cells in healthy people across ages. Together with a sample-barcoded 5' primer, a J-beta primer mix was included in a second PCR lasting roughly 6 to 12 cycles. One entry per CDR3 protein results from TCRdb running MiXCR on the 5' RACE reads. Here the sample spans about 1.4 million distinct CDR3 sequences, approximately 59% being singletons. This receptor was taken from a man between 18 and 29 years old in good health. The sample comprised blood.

CDR3: CASSSNGLAGEYEQYF. CDR3 DNA: TGTGCCAGCAGCTCCAACGGACTAGCGGGAGAATACGAGCAGTACTTC. The chain uses TRBV7-8 and TRBJ2-7; TRBD2 agrees at 13 bases. Germline trimming cut 4 bases from V and 4 bases from J; bases unmatched to any gene: 7. Looked up from germline, CDR1 is SGHVS and CDR2 is FQNEAQ. This CDR3 has 16 amino acids.